Following are 14 T cell receptor beta chains from one sample sequenced in a study of T cell clones after liver transplantation. The repertoire was sequenced with immunoSEQ multiplex PCR; TCRdb's copy has only in-frame clones and lacks some. The table shows tens of thousands of clones, with about 85% occurring only once. This specimen was CD4+ T cells from blood, taken 48 months after liver transplant. The origin of the receptors is a human patient who received a liver transplant. T cells may partly derive from the graft donor.

The chain uses TRBV27 and TRBJ1-5, with unresolved D. The CDR3 runs to 14 residues. Germline V gene data show CDR1 as MNHEY and CDR2 as SMNVEV (reference sequence). V was trimmed by 5 bases and J by 3 bases, leaving 11 bases between them. CDR3 residues: CASSPNGVNQPQHF. For the CDR3, the DNA is TGTGCCAGCAGTCCGAACGGGGTCAATCAGCCCCAGCATTTT.

V usage is TRBV25-1 and J usage is TRBJ2-5; 12 positions match TRBD2. This CDR3 is built from 16 residues. CDR1 and CDR2 from the germline V gene are MGHDK and SYGVNS. J was trimmed by 4 bases and V by 4 bases; bases with no gene match: 7. CDR3 DNA sequence: TGTGCCAGCAGTGGTAGCCTAGCGGGGGGGAGAGAGACCCAGTACTTC. Amino acid sequence: CASSGSLAGGRETQYF.

This chain links TRBV11-2 with TRBJ2-2; D is uncertain. The CDR3 covers 16 residues. Germline CDR1 is SGHAT and CDR2 is FQNNGV. V was pared by 7 bases and J by 0 bases, with 15 bases between. CDR3 loop: CASTLGFASNTGELFF. Here the CDR3 DNA reads TGTGCCAGCACTTTAGGTTTTGCGTCGAACACCGGGGAGCTGTTTTTT. The full variable domain, rest sourced from reference TRBV11-2 and TRBJ2-2, is EAGVAQSPRYKIIEKRQSVAFWCNPISGHATLYWYQQILGQGPKLLIQFQNNGVVDDSQLPKDRFSAERLKGVDSTLKIQPAKLEDSAVYLCASTLGFASNTGELFFGEGSRLTVL.

The chain joins TRBV7-8 to TRBJ2-5, with 9 bases fitting TRBD2. The CDR3 length is 15 residues. The germline V gene has CDR1 SGHVS and CDR2 FQNEAQ. Trimming at V came to 5 bases and at J to 4 bases, leaving 8 bases not matched to a gene. Here the CDR3 DNA reads TGTGCCAGCAGCCTAACCACAGCGGGAGGAGAGACCCAGTACTTC. Translating gives CASSLTTAGGETQYF.

The chain has TRBV6-4 and TRBJ1-6; 7 positions agree with TRBD1. CDR1 is MRHNA and CDR2 is SNTAGT in the germline V gene. The CDR3 has 14 residues. With V trimmed by 2 bases and J by 5 bases, 0 bases remained unmatched. The CDR3 protein is CASSDGTDNSPLHF. The CDR3 DNA follows: TGTGCCAGCAGTGACGGGACAGATAATTCACCCCTCCACTTT.

The chain uses TRBV27 and TRBJ1-2; 7 bases are shared with TRBD1. CDR1 and CDR2 from the germline V gene are MNHEY and SMNVEV (reference sequence). Trimming cost V 5 bases and J 4 bases; bases outside gene matches: 4. The CDR3 extends over 13 amino acids. The CDR3 DNA is TGTGCCAGCAGTACGACAGGGTCCTATGGCTACACCTTC. Protein: CASSTTGSYGYTF.

CDR3 region: CASSDGGGGTYEQYF. Here the CDR3 DNA reads TGTGCCAGCAGTGATGGCGGGGGGGGGACCTACGAGCAGTACTTC. The rearrangement joins TRBV2 to TRBJ2-7; 9 nucleotides match TRBD2. The CDR3 spans 15 residues. V lost 3 bases and J lost 2; bases outside the gene matches: 5. Germline V gene data show CDR1 as SNHLY and CDR2 as FYNNEI.

The sample holds a few counts of this clone. The J gene is TRBJ2-1, the V gene TRBV28; 13 positions match TRBD2. CDR1 is MDHEN and CDR2 is SYDVKM in the germline V gene. V lost 6 bases, J lost 6 bases, and 8 bases stayed unmatched. This CDR3 has 16 residues. CDR3 sequence: CASSPPGLAGPNEQFF. In nucleotides, the CDR3 is TGTGCCAGCAGCCCCCCGGGACTAGCGGGACCCAATGAGCAGTTCTTC.

This clone was seen a few times. V and J are TRBV5-6 and TRBJ2-4; 9 bases map to TRBD1. The junction had 6 bases not matched to a gene; V was cut back by 3 bases and J by 5 bases. CDR1 and CDR2 from the germline V gene are SGHDT and YYEEEE. CDR3 length: 15 residues. The CDR3 nucleotides are TGTGCCAGCAGCTCGCCGGACAGGGGACAAAACATTCAGTACTTC. This codes for CASSSPDRGQNIQYF.

The rearrangement joins TRBV4-2 to TRBJ2-1, with D unclear. This CDR3 comprises 13 residues. V was trimmed by 0 bases and J by 5 bases, leaving 5 bases between them. Germline V lookup: CDR1 LGHNA, CDR2 YNFKEQ. Here the CDR3 reads CASSQDLDNEQFF. The CDR3 DNA is TGTGCCAGCAGCCAAGATCTCGACAATGAGCAGTTCTTC.

The V call is TRBV14, the J call TRBJ2-5; maybe TRBD1 (6 bases). Germline V gives CDR1 SGHDN, CDR2 FVKESK. Trimming removed 0 bases at V and 5 bases at J, with 10 bases between. CDR3 length equals 14 residues. CDR3 sequence: CASSQDSQGETQYF. Here the CDR3 DNA reads TGTGCCAGCAGCCAAGATTCCCAGGGGGAGACCCAGTACTTC.

This clone appeared a few times. J is TRBJ1-5 and V is TRBV5-6; D is perhaps TRBD1 (5 bases). Germline CDR1 reads SGHDT; CDR2 reads YYEEEE. The V and J ends lost 0 bases and 5 bases respectively, with 12 bases between them. This CDR3 region has 15 residues. The CDR3: CASSLDGGRDQPQHF. The CDR3 nucleotides are TGTGCCAGCAGCTTGGATGGGGGAAGGGATCAGCCCCAGCATTTT. Using reference TRBV5-6 and TRBJ1-5 for the parts outside the CDR3, the full variable domain is DAGVTQSPTHLIKTRGQQVTLRCSPKSGHDTVSWYQQALGQGPQFIFQYYEEEERQRGNFPDRFSGHQFPNYSSELNVNALLLGDSALYLCASSLDGGRDQPQHFGDGTRLSIL.

This clone was seen just once. The chain couples TRBV6-5 to TRBJ2-5; D gene unclear. The V end was cut by 2 bases, the J end by 0 bases, with 13 bases between. The CDR3 sequence is 16 residues long. Looked up from germline, CDR1 is MNHEY and CDR2 is SVGAGI. The CDR3 protein is CASSYDRFSYQETQYF. CDR3 coding DNA: TGTGCCAGCAGTTACGATCGGTTTTCGTACCAAGAGACCCAGTACTTC.

The chain employs TRBV18 and TRBJ1-1, with D tentatively TRBD1 (6 bases). Germline V lookup: CDR1 KGHSH, CDR2 LQKENI. V was clipped by 4 bases and J by 8 bases, with 14 bases between them. The CDR3 contains 13 residues. CDR3 coding DNA: TGTGCCAGCTCACTAAATCCCCAGGGGGAAGCTTTCTTT. Residues: CASSLNPQGEAFF.